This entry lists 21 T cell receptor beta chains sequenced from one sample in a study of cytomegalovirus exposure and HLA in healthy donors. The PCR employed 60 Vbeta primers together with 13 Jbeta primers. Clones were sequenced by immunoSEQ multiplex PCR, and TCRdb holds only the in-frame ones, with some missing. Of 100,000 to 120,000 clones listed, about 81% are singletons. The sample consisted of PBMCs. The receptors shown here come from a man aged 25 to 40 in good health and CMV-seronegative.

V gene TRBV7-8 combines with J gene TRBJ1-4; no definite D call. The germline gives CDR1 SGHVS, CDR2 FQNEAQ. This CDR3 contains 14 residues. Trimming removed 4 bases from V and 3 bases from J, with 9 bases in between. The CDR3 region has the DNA TGTGCCAGCAGCTCAGAATGGTCTAATGAAAAACTGTTTTTT. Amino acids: CASSSEWSNEKLFF.

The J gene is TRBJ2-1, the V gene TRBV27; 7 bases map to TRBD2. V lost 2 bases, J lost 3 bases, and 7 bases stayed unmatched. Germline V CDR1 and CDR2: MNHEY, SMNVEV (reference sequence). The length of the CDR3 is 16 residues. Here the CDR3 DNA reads TGTGCCAGCAGTTTAAGATATGGACTAGTCTACAATGAGCAGTTCTTC. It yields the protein CASSLRYGLVYNEQFF.

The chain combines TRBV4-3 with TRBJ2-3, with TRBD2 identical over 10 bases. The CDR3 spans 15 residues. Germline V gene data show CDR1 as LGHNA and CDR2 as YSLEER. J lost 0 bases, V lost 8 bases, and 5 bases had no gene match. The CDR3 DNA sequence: TGCGCCAGCGGCGAGACTAGCGGGAGCACAGATACGCAGTATTTT. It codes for CASGETSGSTDTQYF.

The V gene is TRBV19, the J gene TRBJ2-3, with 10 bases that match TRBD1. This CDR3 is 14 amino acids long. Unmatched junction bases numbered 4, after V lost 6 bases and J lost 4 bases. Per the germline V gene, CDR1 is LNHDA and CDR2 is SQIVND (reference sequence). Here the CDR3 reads CASRWGQGPDTQYF. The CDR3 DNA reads TGTGCCAGTAGGTGGGGACAGGGGCCAGATACGCAGTATTTT.

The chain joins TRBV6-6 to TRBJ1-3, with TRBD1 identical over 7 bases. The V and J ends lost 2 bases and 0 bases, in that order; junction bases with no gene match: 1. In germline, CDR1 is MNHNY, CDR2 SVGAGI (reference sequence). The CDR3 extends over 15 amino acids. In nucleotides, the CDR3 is TGTGCCAGCAGTTACGACAGGGCCTCTGGAAACACCATATATTTT. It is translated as CASSYDRASGNTIYF.

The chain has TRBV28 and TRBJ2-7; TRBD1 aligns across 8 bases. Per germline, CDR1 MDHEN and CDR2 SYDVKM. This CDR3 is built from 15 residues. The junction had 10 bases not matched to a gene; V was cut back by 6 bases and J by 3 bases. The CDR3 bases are TGTGCCAGCAGCCGCAAGTCCGGGACAGGCTACGAGCAGTACTTC. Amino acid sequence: CASSRKSGTGYEQYF. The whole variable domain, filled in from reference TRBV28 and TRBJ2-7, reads DVKVTQSSRYLVKRTGEKVFLECVQDMDHENMFWYRQDPGLGLRLIYFSYDVKMKEKGDIPEGYSVSREKKERFSLILESASTNQTSMYLCASSRKSGTGYEQYFGPGTRLTVT.

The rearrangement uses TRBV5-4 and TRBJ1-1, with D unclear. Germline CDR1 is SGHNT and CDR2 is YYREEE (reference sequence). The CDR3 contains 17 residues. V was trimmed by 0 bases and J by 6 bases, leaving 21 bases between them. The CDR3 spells CASSLAAGSRDGSEAFF. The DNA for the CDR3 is TGTGCCAGCAGCTTGGCAGCGGGGTCGAGAGACGGCTCTGAAGCTTTCTTT.

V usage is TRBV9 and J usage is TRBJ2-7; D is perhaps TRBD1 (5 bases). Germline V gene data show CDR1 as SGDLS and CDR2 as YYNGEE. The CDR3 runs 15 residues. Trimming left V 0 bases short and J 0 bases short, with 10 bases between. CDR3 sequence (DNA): TGTGCCAGCAGCGTAGAGTCAGGGTCCTCCTACGAGCAGTACTTC. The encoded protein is CASSVESGSSYEQYF. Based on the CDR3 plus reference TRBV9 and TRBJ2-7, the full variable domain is DSGVTQTPKHLITATGQRVTLRCSPRSGDLSVYWYQQSLDQGLQFLIQYYNGEERAKGNILERFSAQQFPDLHSELNLSSLELGDSALYFCASSVESGSSYEQYFGPGTRLTVT.

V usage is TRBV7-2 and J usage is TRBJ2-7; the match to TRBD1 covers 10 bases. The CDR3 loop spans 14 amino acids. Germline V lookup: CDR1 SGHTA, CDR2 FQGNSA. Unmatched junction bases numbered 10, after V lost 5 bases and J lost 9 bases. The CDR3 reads CASSPRQGASGQYF. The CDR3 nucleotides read TGTGCCAGCAGCCCCAGACAGGGGGCGTCCGGGCAGTACTTC.

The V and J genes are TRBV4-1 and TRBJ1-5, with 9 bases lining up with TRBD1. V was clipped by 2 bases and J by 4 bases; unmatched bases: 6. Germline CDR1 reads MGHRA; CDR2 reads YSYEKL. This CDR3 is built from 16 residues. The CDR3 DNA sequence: TGCGCCAGCAGCCAACTATCCGGGACAGGGAATCAGCCCCAGCATTTT. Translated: CASSQLSGTGNQPQHF.

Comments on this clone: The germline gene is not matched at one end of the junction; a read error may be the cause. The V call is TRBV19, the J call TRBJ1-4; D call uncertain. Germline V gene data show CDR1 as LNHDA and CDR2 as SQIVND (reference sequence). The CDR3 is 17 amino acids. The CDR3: CASSIEHRTSVGEELFF. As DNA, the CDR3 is TGTGCCAGTAGTATAGAACACAGAACATCGGTTGGTGAAGAACTGTTTTTT.

In nucleotides, the CDR3 is TGTGCCACCAGCAGAGACAGGGGAACTGGGGCCAACGTCCTGACTTTC. Its protein product is CATSRDRGTGANVLTF. J is TRBJ2-6 and V is TRBV15; tentative D call: TRBD1 (6 bases). Germline V lookup: CDR1 LNHNV, CDR2 YYDKDF (reference sequence). This CDR3 has 16 amino acids. V shed 0 bases and J shed 2 bases, with 8 bases lying between them.

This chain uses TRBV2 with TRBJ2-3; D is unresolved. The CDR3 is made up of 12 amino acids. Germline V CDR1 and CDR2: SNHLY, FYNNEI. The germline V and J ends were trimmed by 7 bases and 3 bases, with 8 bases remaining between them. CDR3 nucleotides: TGTGCCAGCACAGCGAAAACAGATACGCAGTATTTT. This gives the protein CASTAKTDTQYF.

The CDR3 DNA reads TGTGCCAGCAAGGGACAGGGGGTGATGGAGCAGTACTTC. Amino acids: CASKGQGVMEQYF. This chain links TRBV5-6 with TRBJ2-7; 11 nucleotides match TRBD1. In germline, CDR1 is SGHDT, CDR2 YYEEEE. V lost 6 bases, J lost 7 bases, and 6 bases stayed unmatched. The CDR3 covers 13 residues. Complete variable domain (other parts from reference TRBV5-6 and TRBJ2-7): DAGVTQSPTHLIKTRGQQVTLRCSPKSGHDTVSWYQQALGQGPQFIFQYYEEEERQRGNFPDRFSGHQFPNYSSELNVNALLLGDSALYLCASKGQGVMEQYFGPGTRLTVT.

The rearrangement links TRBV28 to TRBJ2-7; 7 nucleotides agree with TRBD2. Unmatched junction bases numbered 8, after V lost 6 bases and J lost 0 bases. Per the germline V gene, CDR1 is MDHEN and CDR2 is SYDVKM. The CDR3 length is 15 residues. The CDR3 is CASRRASGPSYEQYF. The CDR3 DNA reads TGTGCCAGCAGGCGCGCTAGCGGTCCCTCCTACGAGCAGTACTTC. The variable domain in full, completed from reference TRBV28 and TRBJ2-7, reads DVKVTQSSRYLVKRTGEKVFLECVQDMDHENMFWYRQDPGLGLRLIYFSYDVKMKEKGDIPEGYSVSREKKERFSLILESASTNQTSMYLCASRRASGPSYEQYFGPGTRLTVT.

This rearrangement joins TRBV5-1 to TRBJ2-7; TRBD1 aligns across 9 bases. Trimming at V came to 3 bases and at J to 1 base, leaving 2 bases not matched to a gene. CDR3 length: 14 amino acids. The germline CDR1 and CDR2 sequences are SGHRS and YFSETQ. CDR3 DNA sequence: TGCGCCAGCAGCTCCGGGACAGGGTCCTACGAGCAGTACTTC. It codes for CASSSGTGSYEQYF.

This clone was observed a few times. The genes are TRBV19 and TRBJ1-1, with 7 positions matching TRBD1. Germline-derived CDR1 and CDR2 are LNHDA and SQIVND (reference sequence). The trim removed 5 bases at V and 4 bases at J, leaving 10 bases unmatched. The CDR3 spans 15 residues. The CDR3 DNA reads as TGTGCCAGTAGTCCTAAGACAGGGAACTTCACTGAAGCTTTCTTT. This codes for CASSPKTGNFTEAFF.

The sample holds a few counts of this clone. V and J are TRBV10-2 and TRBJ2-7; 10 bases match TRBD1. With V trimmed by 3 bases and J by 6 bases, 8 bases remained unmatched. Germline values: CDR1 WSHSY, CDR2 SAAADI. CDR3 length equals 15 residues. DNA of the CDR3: TGCGCCAGCAGTGAATCTGGCGGGACAGGGGTCGAGCAGTACTTC. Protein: CASSESGGTGVEQYF.

The DNA for the CDR3 is TGTGCCAGCAGCCTGGCCAGACAGGGGTCCTACGAGCAGTACTTC. Protein: CASSLARQGSYEQYF. V usage is TRBV5-6 and J usage is TRBJ2-7, with 8 bases matching TRBD1. With 4 bases clipped from V and 1 base from J, the junction kept 7 bases outside the gene matches. The CDR3 totals 15 residues. From germline, CDR1 is SGHDT and CDR2 YYEEEE.

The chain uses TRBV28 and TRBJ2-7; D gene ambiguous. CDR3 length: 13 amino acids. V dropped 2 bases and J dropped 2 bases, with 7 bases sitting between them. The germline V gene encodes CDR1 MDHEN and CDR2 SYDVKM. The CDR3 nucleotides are TGTGCCAGCAGTTTAACAGTAGCCTACGAGCAGTACTTC. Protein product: CASSLTVAYEQYF.

This CDR3 reads CASSSGTGAYEQYF. The CDR3 bases are TGTGCCAGCAGTTCCGGGACAGGGGCCTACGAGCAGTACTTC. V usage is TRBV7-6 and J usage is TRBJ2-7; TRBD1 aligns across 10 bases. The CDR3 has 14 amino acids. The V gene end was trimmed by 6 bases and the J gene end by 2 bases; junction bases not matched to a gene: 4. Germline-derived CDR1 and CDR2 are SGHVS and FNYEAQ.